Presented here are 21 T cell receptor beta chains from one specimen sequenced in a study of T cell repertoires in cytomegalovirus infection. Their antigen targets remain unknown. MiXCR, applied by TCRdb to the reads, yields one record per CDR3 protein. The table records some 590,000 distinct CDR3 sequences, almost 40% of them present only once. The input for sequencing was cultured PBMCs, taken from culture after CMV antigen stimulation. The source of these receptors is a human donor in good health (CMV status not recorded). Some clones in this sample may be carry-over from other donors' samples.

The V and J genes are TRBV7-2 and TRBJ2-3; no definite D call. V lost 5 bases and J 3 bases, leaving 15 bases between the germline ends. Germline V gene sequence: CDR1 SGHTA, CDR2 FQGNSA. CDR3 size: 15 residues. CDR3 coding DNA: TGTGCCAGCAGCCCTTTGAGCCCCTGGACAGATACGCAGTATTTT. Encoded protein: CASSPLSPWTDTQYF.

A single count supports this clonotype. The CDR3 region has the DNA TGTGCCAGCAGCAAGGGACTGGGGTGGACTACTGAAGCTTTCTTT. Amino acid sequence: CASSKGLGWTTEAFF. The chain joins TRBV7-9 to TRBJ1-1; D perhaps matches TRBD1 (5 bases). Looked up from germline, CDR1 is SEHNR and CDR2 is FQNEAQ (reference sequence). This CDR3 is 15 amino acids long. Trimming shortened V by 5 bases and J by 5 bases, and 18 bases separated the two germline ends.

This chain links TRBV20-1 with TRBJ2-1; 9 bases align to TRBD2. Unmatched junction bases numbered 8, after V lost 1 base and J lost 1 base. The CDR3 has 17 amino acids. The V gene's germline CDR1 is DFQATT and CDR2 SNEGSKA (reference sequence). For the CDR3, the DNA is TGCAGTGCTAGAGTGGGCGGGGGGGCCCTTTCCTACAATGAGCAGTTCTTC. This codes for CSARVGGGALSYNEQFF.

This clonotype appeared a few times. The J gene is TRBJ2-5, the V gene TRBV11-2, with TRBD2 identical over 8 bases. The V gene end was trimmed by 0 bases and the J gene end by 5 bases; junction bases not matched to a gene: 5. From germline, CDR1 is SGHAT and CDR2 FQNNGV. The CDR3 has 15 amino acids. CDR3 in amino acids: CASSLEISGAETQYF. The CDR3 DNA reads TGTGCCAGCAGCTTAGAGATTAGCGGGGCGGAGACCCAGTACTTC.

The chain uses TRBV15 and TRBJ2-7; D unclear. The CDR3 is 15 residues long. V was clipped by 0 bases and J by 5 bases, with 14 bases between them. Germline loops: CDR1 LNHNV, CDR2 YYDKDF (reference sequence). CDR3 in DNA: TGTGCCACCAGCAGAGATCTGAGACCTGGCAACGAGCAGTACTTC. This codes for CATSRDLRPGNEQYF.

This clonotype was seen at least ten times. The chain employs TRBV7-8 and TRBJ2-3; D is ambiguous. The germline gives CDR1 SGHVS, CDR2 FQNEAQ. Trimming removed 5 bases from V and 1 base from J, with 13 bases in between. The CDR3 spans 15 residues. The CDR3 DNA reads TGTGCCAGCAGCGGTGCGTTCCGAGGCACAGATACGCAGTATTTT. Residues: CASSGAFRGTDTQYF.

The chain couples TRBV6-1 to TRBJ2-1, with D perhaps matching TRBD1 or TRBD2 (5 bases each). V lost 3 bases to trimming and J lost 8 bases, with 17 bases between them. The germline CDR1 and CDR2 sequences are MNHNS and SASEGT. The CDR3 is 15 residues long. The CDR3 sequence is CASSDYGTPLDEQFF. The CDR3 DNA is TGTGCCAGCAGTGACTATGGGACGCCTCTGGATGAGCAGTTCTTC.

This clonotype has ten or more counts. For the CDR3, the DNA is TGTGCCAGCAGCCCGGACTTTAGCAATCAGCCCCAGCATTTT. Encoded protein: CASSPDFSNQPQHF. The rearrangement uses TRBV7-2 and TRBJ1-5; D unresolved. V gave up 5 bases and J gave up 0 bases, with 8 bases separating them. CDR3 length: 14 residues. Germline lookup yields CDR1 SGHTA and CDR2 FQGNSA.

V usage is TRBV7-2 and J usage is TRBJ2-3; perhaps TRBD2 as D (5 bases). Germline-derived CDR1 and CDR2 are SGHTA and FQGNSA. CDR3 size: 16 residues. V shed 2 bases and J shed 0 bases, with 12 bases lying between them. The DNA for the CDR3 is TGTGCCAGCAGCTTATATAGCGACCTTAGCACAGATACGCAGTATTTT. Translation: CASSLYSDLSTDTQYF. The complete variable domain, with remaining parts taken from reference TRBV7-2 and TRBJ2-3, reads GAGVSQSPSNKVTEKGKDVELRCDPISGHTALYWYRQSLGQGLEFLIYFQGNSAPDKSGLPSDRFSAERTGGSVSTLTIQRTQQEDSAVYLCASSLYSDLSTDTQYFGPGTRLTVL.

This clonotype was seen more than once but under ten times. This chain connects TRBV2 to TRBJ2-4; D unresolved. The V end was cut by 4 bases, the J end by 1 base, with 20 bases between. CDR3 length: 18 residues. The germline CDR1 and CDR2 sequences are SNHLY and FYNNEI. CDR3 DNA: TGTGCCAGCAGTGCAAGTCGGGCTGGGCTCGGGGCCAAAAACATTCAGTACTTC. This sequence encodes CASSASRAGLGAKNIQYF.

This chain uses TRBV10-1 with TRBJ1-1; D unclear. The V end lost 5 bases, the J end lost 0 bases, and 13 bases lay between the germline ends. From germline, CDR1 is WNHNN and CDR2 SYGVQD (reference sequence). CDR3 length equals 15 residues. The CDR3 region has the DNA TGCGCCAGCAGTCCGAGTCGGCAGATGAACACTGAAGCTTTCTTT. The encoded protein is CASSPSRQMNTEAFF.

This clonotype was seen only a few times. The chain uses TRBV11-2 and TRBJ2-7; 11 bases are shared with TRBD1. J was trimmed by 7 bases and V by 4 bases; bases with no gene match: 12. This CDR3 contains 16 residues. Germline CDR1 SGHAT, CDR2 FQNNGV. The CDR3 loop is CASSSRGGTGGWEQYF. The CDR3 bases are TGTGCCAGCAGCTCCCGCGGCGGGACAGGGGGGTGGGAGCAGTACTTC.

The rearrangement links TRBV11-2 to TRBJ2-1; 7 nucleotides align to TRBD1. Losses at the gene ends were 6 bases for V and 6 bases for J; bases not matched to a gene: 5. This CDR3 contains 13 residues. From germline, CDR1 is SGHAT and CDR2 FQNNGV. The CDR3 here is CASRITGVNEQFF. The CDR3, as DNA: TGTGCCAGCAGAATTACAGGGGTCAATGAGCAGTTCTTC. The variable domain in full, completed from reference TRBV11-2 and TRBJ2-1, reads EAGVAQSPRYKIIEKRQSVAFWCNPISGHATLYWYQQILGQGPKLLIQFQNNGVVDDSQLPKDRFSAERLKGVDSTLKIQPAKLEDSAVYLCASRITGVNEQFFGPGTRLTVL.

V and J are TRBV5-4 and TRBJ2-1; D not certain. The CDR3 is 12 amino acids. V lost 8 bases and J 1 base, leaving 7 bases between the germline ends. Germline V CDR1 and CDR2: SGHNT, YYREEE (reference sequence). The DNA for the CDR3 is TGTGCCAGTTTACCATCCTACAATGAGCAGTTCTTC. Its protein is CASLPSYNEQFF.

This clonotype was picked up one time. This chain connects TRBV7-9 to TRBJ2-3; 7 nucleotides line up with TRBD2. The V segment lost 4 bases and the J segment 1 base; nucleotides outside the gene matches: 8. CDR3 length equals 16 residues. Germline lookup yields CDR1 SEHNR and CDR2 FQNEAQ (reference sequence). The CDR3 region is CASSWRNSGGTDTQYF. CDR3 nucleotides: TGTGCCAGCAGCTGGCGAAACAGCGGGGGCACAGATACGCAGTATTTT.

This clonotype was counted only a few times. This rearrangement joins TRBV7-2 to TRBJ2-3; tentatively, D is TRBD1 (5 bases). Deletions cut 2 bases from V and 3 bases from J, with 15 bases between. The CDR3 contains 16 residues. Germline-derived CDR1 and CDR2 are SGHTA and FQGNSA. The CDR3: CASSLSTVPATDTQYF. CDR3 bases: TGTGCCAGCAGCTTATCGACAGTACCAGCAACAGATACGCAGTATTTT. Full variable domain (outside the CDR3, taken from reference TRBV7-2 and TRBJ2-3): GAGVSQSPSNKVTEKGKDVELRCDPISGHTALYWYRQSLGQGLEFLIYFQGNSAPDKSGLPSDRFSAERTGGSVSTLTIQRTQQEDSAVYLCASSLSTVPATDTQYFGPGTRLTVL.

CDR3 amino acids: CAISERPAGTQYF. The DNA of the CDR3 is TGTGCCATCAGTGAGAGGCCCGCTGGGACCCAGTACTTC. The V call is TRBV10-3, the J call TRBJ2-5, with D uncertain. Germline loops: CDR1 ENHRY, CDR2 SYGVKD. This CDR3 comprises 13 residues. V lost 2 bases, J lost 7 bases, and 11 bases lay in between.

The sample holds one count of this clonotype. The V gene is TRBV12-5, the J gene TRBJ2-3; perhaps D is TRBD1 or TRBD2 (5 bases each). Per the germline V gene, CDR1 is LGHNT and CDR2 is FRNRAP. With 0 bases removed from V and 2 bases from J, the gap between germline ends came to 15 bases. This CDR3 is 17 amino acids long. CDR3 residues: CASGLVRDGEITDTQYF. The CDR3 coding sequence is TGTGCTAGTGGTTTGGTACGGGACGGGGAAATCACAGATACGCAGTATTTT.

In its sample, this clonotype was seen a few times. J is TRBJ2-7 and V is TRBV7-8; D unresolved. CDR3 length: 17 amino acids. The ends were cut back, 1 base at V and 1 base at J, with 17 bases in the middle. CDR1 SGHVS and CDR2 FQNEAQ come from the germline V gene. Written as DNA, the CDR3 is TGTGCCAGCAGCTTAGGGTATGCCAGCCTGCGATCCTACGAGCAGTACTTC. Its protein is CASSLGYASLRSYEQYF.

J is TRBJ2-1 and V is TRBV6-2 or TRBV6-3, with TRBD1 matching 8 bases. Germline V gene sequence: CDR1 MNHEY, CDR2 SVGEGT. The V and J ends lost 6 bases and 4 bases, in that order; junction bases with no gene match: 11. CDR3 length: 16 amino acids. Here the CDR3 DNA reads TGTGCCAGCAGGACCACCAGGGGGCTCGGGTACAATGAGCAGTTCTTC. This gives the protein CASRTTRGLGYNEQFF.

This chain links TRBV20-1 with TRBJ2-7; D call uncertain. In germline, CDR1 is DFQATT, CDR2 SNEGSKA (reference sequence). The CDR3 spans 15 residues. Between the trimmed V and J ends, which lost 0 bases and 0 bases, there was a span of 12 bases. CDR3 loop: CSARDPKQLSYEQYF. In DNA form, the CDR3 reads TGCAGTGCTAGAGATCCCAAACAGCTCTCCTACGAGCAGTACTTC.